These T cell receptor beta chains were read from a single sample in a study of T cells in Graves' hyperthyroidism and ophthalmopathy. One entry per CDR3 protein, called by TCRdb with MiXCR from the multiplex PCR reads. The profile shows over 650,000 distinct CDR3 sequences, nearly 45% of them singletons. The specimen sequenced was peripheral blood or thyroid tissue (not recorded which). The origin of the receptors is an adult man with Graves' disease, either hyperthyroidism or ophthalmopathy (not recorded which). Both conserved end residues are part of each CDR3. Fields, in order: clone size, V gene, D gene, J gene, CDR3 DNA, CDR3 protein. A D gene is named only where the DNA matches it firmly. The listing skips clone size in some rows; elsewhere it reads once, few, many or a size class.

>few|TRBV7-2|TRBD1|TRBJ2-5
TGTGCCAGCAGCTTAGAGAGAGGGGACAGGGCAAAGACCCAGTACTTC
CASSLERGDRAKTQYF
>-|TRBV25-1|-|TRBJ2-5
TGTGCCAGCAGTGACCCTTTTAGGGAGACCCAGTACTTC
CASSDPFRETQYF
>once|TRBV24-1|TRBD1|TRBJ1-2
TGTGCCACCAGTGTGGCAGGGGGCGCGGGTGGCTACACCTTC
CATSVAGGAGGYTF
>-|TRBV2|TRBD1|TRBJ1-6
TGTGCCAGCAGCCTCGGGACAGAAGCGTTTAATTCACCCCTCCACTTT
CASSLGTEAFNSPLHF
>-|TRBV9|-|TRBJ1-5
TGTGCCAGCAGCCCCACCCCGGTACAGCCCCAGCATTTT
CASSPTPVQPQHF
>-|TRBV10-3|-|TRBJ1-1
TGTGCCATCAGTGAGACTGGGCCGAACACTGAAGCTTTCTTT
CAISETGPNTEAFF
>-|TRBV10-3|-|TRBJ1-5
TGTGCCATCAGTGAGTTCGGGGGGGGAAATCAGCCCCAGCATTTT
CAISEFGGGNQPQHF
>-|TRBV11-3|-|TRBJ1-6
TGTGCCAGCAGCTTAGGCAGGTTGAATTCACCCCTCCACTTT
CASSLGRLNSPLHF
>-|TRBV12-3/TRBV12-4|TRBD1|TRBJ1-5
TGTGCCAGCAGGGAACGACAGGGCGGCAATCAGCCCCAGCATTTT
CASRERQGGNQPQHF
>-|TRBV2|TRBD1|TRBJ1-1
TGTGCCAGCAGTGATAGGACAGGCCTGGAAGCTTTCTTT
CASSDRTGLEAFF
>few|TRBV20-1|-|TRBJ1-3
TGCAGTGCTAGCCTAATGTCTGGAAACACCATATATTTT
CSASLMSGNTIYF
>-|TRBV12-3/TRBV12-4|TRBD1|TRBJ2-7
TGTGCCAGCAGTCCCGTTACAGGGGTCTCAGGGCAGTACTTC
CASSPVTGVSGQYF
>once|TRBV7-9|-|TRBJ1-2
TGTGCCAGCAGTCTCCTCACCCCACAGACCAATGGCTACACCTTC
CASSLLTPQTNGYTF
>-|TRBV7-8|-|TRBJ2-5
TGTGCCAGCGGGGCAGAAGGCTGGGAGACCCAGTACTTC
CASGAEGWETQYF
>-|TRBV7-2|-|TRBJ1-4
TGTGCCAGCAGCTTAGAGGAGGAAAGTAGGGCAACTAATGAAAAACTGTTTTTT
CASSLEEESRATNEKLFF
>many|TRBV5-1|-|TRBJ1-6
TGCGCCAGCAGAGGGGCGCAAGAATCACCCCTCCACTTT
CASRGAQESPLHF
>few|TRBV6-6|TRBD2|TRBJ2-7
TGTGCCAGCATCGGACTAGCGGGAACCTACGAGCAGTACTTC
CASIGLAGTYEQYF
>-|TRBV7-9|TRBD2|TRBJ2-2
TGTGCCAGCAGCCGCGGGAGGGCCAAGTCCGGGGAGCTGTTTTTT
CASSRGRAKSGELFF
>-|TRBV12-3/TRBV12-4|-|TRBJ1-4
TGTGCCAGCAGTTTAGGTACAGGTCGCACTGAAAAACTGTTTTTT
CASSLGTGRTEKLFF
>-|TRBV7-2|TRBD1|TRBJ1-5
TGTGCCAGCAGCAAAGGGACAGGGGGCTATCAGCCCCAGCATTTT
CASSKGTGGYQPQHF
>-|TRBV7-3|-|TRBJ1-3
TGTGCCAGCAGCCCCCGACAGGACTCTGGAAACACCATATATTTT
CASSPRQDSGNTIYF
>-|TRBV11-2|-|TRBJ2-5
TGTGCCAGCAGCTTAGTGTCAGGCTACGAGACCCAGTACTTC
CASSLVSGYETQYF
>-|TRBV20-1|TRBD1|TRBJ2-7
TGCAGTGCTATTCGACAGGGAATAGCCTTGCGGGAGCAGTACTTC
CSAIRQGIALREQYF
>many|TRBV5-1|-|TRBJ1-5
TGCGCCAGCAGCTTGGGGGCAGGAACCCATAGCAATCAGCCCCAGCATTTT
CASSLGAGTHSNQPQHF
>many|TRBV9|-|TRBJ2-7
TGTGCCAGCAGCGTAGTGGGCGGCGAGCAGTACTTC
CASSVVGGEQYF
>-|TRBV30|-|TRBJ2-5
TGTGCCTGGAGCGACAGGCAAGAGACCCAGTACTTC
CAWSDRQETQYF
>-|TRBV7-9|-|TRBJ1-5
TGTGCCAGCAGCCCCCGACACGGCCGGAGGCAAGAGACCCAGCATTTT
CASSPRHGRRQETQHF
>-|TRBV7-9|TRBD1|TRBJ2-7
TGTGCCAGCAGCACCGATAGACAGGGGAAGACCTACGAGCAGTACTTC
CASSTDRQGKTYEQYF
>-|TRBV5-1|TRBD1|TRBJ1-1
TGCGCCAGCAGCGGTACAGGGGCCGTGGACGCTGAAGCTTTCTTT
CASSGTGAVDAEAFF
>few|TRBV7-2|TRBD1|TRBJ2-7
TGTGCCAGCAGGAATAACAGGGGCAGCTCCTACGAGCAGTACTTC
CASRNNRGSSYEQYF
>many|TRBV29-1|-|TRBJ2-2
TGCAGCGCGGATGAGGGGGACGGCACCGGGGAGCTGTTTTTT
CSADEGDGTGELFF
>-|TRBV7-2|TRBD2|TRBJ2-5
TGTGCCAGCAGCCAGGGACTAGCGGGAGCCGCAGGGGAGACCCAGTACTTC
CASSQGLAGAAGETQYF
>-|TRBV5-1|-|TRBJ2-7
TGCGCCAGCAGCTCCACCCGGGACCTTCCAGTAGGCGAGCAGTACTTC
CASSSTRDLPVGEQYF
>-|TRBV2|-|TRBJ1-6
TGTGCCATCGGGGCCCAGCCAAATTCACCCCTCCACTTT
CAIGAQPNSPLHF
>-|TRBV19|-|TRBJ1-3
TGTGCCAGTAGTACTTCCTCGGTTACGCGCGCCTCTGGAAACACCATATATTTT
CASSTSSVTRASGNTIYF
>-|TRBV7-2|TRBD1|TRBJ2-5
TGTGCCAGCAGCCGGGACAGGGGGCCGGGCGAGACCCAGTACTTC
CASSRDRGPGETQYF
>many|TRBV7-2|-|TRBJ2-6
TGTGCCAGCAGCCCTGAGAACGTCCTGACTTTC
CASSPENVLTF
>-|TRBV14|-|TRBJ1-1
TGTGCCAGCAGCCAAGATCTAGGGGGTTACGACACTGAAGCTTTCTTT
CASSQDLGGYDTEAFF
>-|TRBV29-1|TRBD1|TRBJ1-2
TGCAGCGCCGATCTGGGACAGGGGGCATCTGGCTACACCTTC
CSADLGQGASGYTF
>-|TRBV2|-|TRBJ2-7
TGTGCCAGCAGCTCATTGACGCGAACCTACGAGCAGTACTTC
CASSSLTRTYEQYF
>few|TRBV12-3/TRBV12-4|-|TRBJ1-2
TGTGCCAGCACCCCTCGGGGTGTCGGTGGCTACACCTTC
CASTPRGVGGYTF
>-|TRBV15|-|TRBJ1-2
TGTGCCACCAGCAGATACCAGGGGTATGGCTACACCTTC
CATSRYQGYGYTF
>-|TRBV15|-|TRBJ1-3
TGTGCCACCAGCAGAGACTACGGCAGCGACGCTGGAAACACCATATATTTT
CATSRDYGSDAGNTIYF
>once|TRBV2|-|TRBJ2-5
TGTGCCAGCAAGGTCAACAGGGTGGGAGAGACCCAGTACTTC
CASKVNRVGETQYF
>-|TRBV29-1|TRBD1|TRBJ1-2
TGCAGCGTCCCAATACAGGGGGTCGGAGATTCCGGCTACACCTTC
CSVPIQGVGDSGYTF
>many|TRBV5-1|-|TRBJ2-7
TGCGCCAGCAGCCCGGACAGACTTTCCTACGAGCAGTACTTC
CASSPDRLSYEQYF
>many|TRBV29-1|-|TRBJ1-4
TGCAGCGCAGTACATAATGAAAAACTGTTTTTT
CSAVHNEKLFF
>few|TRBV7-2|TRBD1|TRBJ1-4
TGTGCCAGCAGCCCCTACCCCGGACAGGGTCTAAAACTGTTTTTT
CASSPYPGQGLKLFF
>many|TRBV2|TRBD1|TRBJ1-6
TGTGCCAGCAGTGTGGGACAGACCTATAATTCACCCCTCCACTTT
CASSVGQTYNSPLHF
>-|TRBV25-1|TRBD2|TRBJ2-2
TGTGCCAGCAGTAAGGGACTAGCTTCGGGGGAGCTGTTTTTT
CASSKGLASGELFF
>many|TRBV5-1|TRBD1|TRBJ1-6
TGCGCCAGCAGCTTGGAACAGGGGAAATCACCCCTCCACTTT
CASSLEQGKSPLHF
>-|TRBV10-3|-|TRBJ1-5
TGTGCCATCACATCAGGGTATGCTCAGCCCCAGCATTTT
CAITSGYAQPQHF
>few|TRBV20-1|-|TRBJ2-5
TGCAGTGCGGCGACAGGTTGGGGCCAAGAGACCCAGTACTTC
CSAATGWGQETQYF
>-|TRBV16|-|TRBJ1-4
TGTGCCAGCAGCCAGGGCCCATGGGGGTCGGCTAATGAAAAACTGTTTTTT
CASSQGPWGSANEKLFF
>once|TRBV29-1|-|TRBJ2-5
TGCAGCGTTGGCGTGGGGGGTAGAGAGACCCAGTACTTC
CSVGVGGRETQYF